The next 18 T cell receptor beta chains were all read from a single sample in a study of blood T cell repertoires in COVID-19. Some clones are missing from TCRdb's copy, which holds only in-frame ones; the method was immunoSEQ multiplex PCR. The sample has around 180,000 clones; under 85% are singletons. Sequencing was done on a sample of PBMCs or T cells enriched from blood (not recorded which). These TCRs come from a man aged 45-65 years who had recovered from COVID-19.

The chain is built from TRBV4-1 and TRBJ2-7; a weak D match, TRBD2 (6 bases). The CDR3 has 15 residues. V lost 0 bases and J lost 2, with 11 bases in between. The V gene's germline CDR1 is MGHRA and CDR2 YSYEKL. CDR3 residues: CASSQDLGGTYEQYF. DNA of the CDR3: TGCGCCAGCAGCCAAGATCTTGGGGGGACCTACGAGCAGTACTTC.

This sequence joins TRBV7-8 and TRBJ2-1; TRBD1 matches 8 bases. There are 15 residues in the CDR3. The V gene end was trimmed by 5 bases and the J gene end by 2 bases; junction bases not matched to a gene: 5. Germline V gene sequence: CDR1 SGHVS, CDR2 FQNEAQ. CDR3 residues: CASSGGTGPYNEQFF. CDR3 DNA: TGTGCCAGCAGCGGAGGGACAGGTCCCTACAATGAGCAGTTCTTC.

The V call is TRBV15, the J call TRBJ1-5, with no clear D. Looked up from germline, CDR1 is LNHNV and CDR2 is YYDKDF (reference sequence). The CDR3 consists of 15 residues. Trimming left V 0 bases short and J 0 bases short, with 6 bases between. The CDR3 reads CATSRDLSSNQPQHF. The CDR3 DNA is TGTGCCACCAGCAGAGATCTGAGTAGCAATCAGCCCCAGCATTTT.

In its sample, this clone ranks as hyperexpanded. The V call is TRBV6-1, the J call TRBJ1-1; 9 nucleotides match TRBD1. The CDR3 contains 16 residues. Germline CDR1 reads MNHNS; CDR2 reads SASEGT. After removal of 3 bases from V and 3 bases from J, the junction contained 8 bases not matched to a gene. The CDR3: CASSDIAGQGDTEAFF. The CDR3 DNA follows: TGTGCCAGCAGTGATATAGCGGGACAGGGAGACACTGAAGCTTTCTTT.

V gene TRBV10-2 combines with J gene TRBJ2-2; D is unresolved. CDR1 WSHSY and CDR2 SAAADI come from the germline V gene. This CDR3 spans 14 amino acids. Between the trimmed V and J ends, which lost 7 bases and 2 bases, there was a span of 11 bases. CDR3 residues: CASMLGANTGELFF. Written as DNA, the CDR3 is TGCGCCAGCATGCTAGGAGCAAACACCGGGGAGCTGTTTTTT.

This clone was seen just once. This chain connects TRBV6-1 to TRBJ1-6, with D possibly matching TRBD1 (6 bases). Germline V gene sequence: CDR1 MNHNS, CDR2 SASEGT. CDR3 length equals 16 residues. Trimming cost V 4 bases and J 4 bases, with 14 bases left between them. This CDR3 is CASSVSGTSYNSPLHF. DNA of the CDR3: TGTGCCAGCAGTGTCTCCGGGACAAGTTATAATTCACCCCTCCACTTT.

This clone has a handful of counts. The V call is TRBV12-3 or TRBV12-4, the J call TRBJ2-7; TRBD1 aligns across 7 bases. V lost 6 bases and J lost 6; bases outside the gene matches: 8. The CDR3 is 13 amino acids. The CDR3 reads CASRQSRQGEQYF. Here the CDR3 DNA reads TGTGCCAGCAGGCAATCCCGACAGGGCGAGCAGTACTTC.

The chain carries TRBV2 and TRBJ2-5, with 11 bases lining up with TRBD1. Trimming at V came to 6 bases and at J to 5 bases, leaving 8 bases not matched to a gene. The CDR3 extends over 15 amino acids. Per germline, CDR1 SNHLY and CDR2 FYNNEI. Here the CDR3 reads CASRQSRDRGETQYF. CDR3 coding DNA: TGTGCCAGCAGGCAGTCCCGGGACAGGGGGGAGACCCAGTACTTC.

This clone was detected once. This chain links TRBV4-1 with TRBJ2-5; TRBD2 is a possible D gene (5 bases). The CDR3 runs 13 residues. V lost 4 bases and J lost 5, with 11 bases in between. Germline V gives CDR1 MGHRA, CDR2 YSYEKL. The DNA for the CDR3 is TGCGCCAGCAGCCGGGCGGGCTATGAGACCCAGTACTTC. Protein product: CASSRAGYETQYF.

J is TRBJ1-2 and V is TRBV5-1; 11 bases are shared with TRBD1. Losses at the gene ends were 0 bases for V and 5 bases for J; bases not matched to a gene: 0. The CDR3 consists of 14 residues. The germline V gene encodes CDR1 SGHRS and CDR2 YFSETQ. The CDR3 reads CASSLGDRGYGYTF. CDR3 in DNA: TGCGCCAGCAGCTTGGGGGACAGGGGGTATGGCTACACCTTC.

The genes are TRBV7-8 and TRBJ2-7; the match to TRBD1 covers 7 bases. With V trimmed by 2 bases and J by 5 bases, 9 bases remained unmatched. CDR1 is SGHVS and CDR2 is FQNEAQ in the germline V gene. The CDR3 totals 15 residues. Here the CDR3 reads CASSLSVTGWNEQYF. CDR3 sequence (DNA): TGTGCCAGCAGCTTATCGGTGACAGGGTGGAACGAGCAGTACTTC.

V is TRBV6-5 and J is TRBJ2-7; 9 nucleotides align to TRBD2. The CDR3 sequence is 15 residues long. Germline V gives CDR1 MNHEY, CDR2 SVGAGI. The V segment lost 9 bases and the J segment 0 bases; nucleotides outside the gene matches: 9. CDR3 sequence reads: CASGGLAGSSYEQYF. The CDR3 nucleotides read TGTGCCAGTGGTGGGCTAGCGGGAAGCTCCTACGAGCAGTACTTC.

This clone was observed a few times. This chain links TRBV25-1 with TRBJ1-2; perhaps TRBD1 as D (5 bases). CDR3 length: 14 residues. With 5 bases removed from V and 3 bases from J, the gap between germline ends came to 13 bases. Germline lookup yields CDR1 MGHDK and CDR2 SYGVNS. For the CDR3, the DNA is TGTGCCAGCAGTACCCTAGGAGGGGACTATGGCTACACCTTC. Protein product: CASSTLGGDYGYTF.

CDR3 in amino acids: CASSQAVVFSPLHF. The DNA for the CDR3 is TGTGCCAGCAGCCAAGCCGTAGTATTCTCACCCCTCCACTTT. J is TRBJ1-6 and V is TRBV3-1 (or the pseudogene TRBV3-2); no firm D call. This CDR3 spans 14 amino acids. Germline loops: CDR1 LGHDT, CDR2 YNNKEL (reference sequence). Trimming cost V 1 base and J 10 bases, with 11 bases left between them.

This sequence joins TRBV5-1 and TRBJ1-4; D not certain. CDR3 length: 16 amino acids. Trimming removed 0 bases at V and 1 base at J, with 10 bases between. CDR1 is SGHRS, CDR2 YFSETQ, per germline. CDR3: CASSLAGERTNEKLFF. The CDR3 nucleotides are TGCGCCAGCAGCTTGGCCGGTGAGAGAACTAATGAAAAACTGTTTTTT.

The V gene is TRBV19, the J gene TRBJ1-4; D call uncertain. This CDR3 spans 15 amino acids. Germline CDR1 LNHDA, CDR2 SQIVND (reference sequence). The V end lost 6 bases, the J end lost 0 bases, and 11 bases lay between the germline ends. The CDR3 sequence: CASRSQDATNEKLFF. The DNA for the CDR3 is TGTGCCAGTAGGTCCCAGGATGCAACTAATGAAAAACTGTTTTTT.

The rearrangement links TRBV7-6 to TRBJ2-7; TRBD2 matches at 8 bases. V dropped 6 bases and J dropped 3; count of bases not matched to a gene: 7. CDR1 is SGHVS, CDR2 FNYEAQ, per germline. CDR3 length equals 14 residues. CDR3 DNA: TGTGCCAGCAGTCGGGGGACTAGAGTCTACGAGCAGTACTTC. This sequence encodes CASSRGTRVYEQYF.

This chain joins TRBV7-2 and TRBJ1-1; D uncertain. This CDR3 comprises 14 residues. The V gene's germline CDR1 is SGHTA and CDR2 FQGNSA. V was pared by 1 base and J by 6 bases, with 12 bases between. The CDR3 protein is CASSLGAGWSEAFF. The CDR3 DNA follows: TGTGCCAGCAGCTTAGGAGCGGGGTGGTCTGAAGCTTTCTTT.